This TCR beta chain was observed in a study of neurological immune-mediated disorders. With 3 bases removed from V and 4 bases from J, the gap between germline ends came to 9 bases. The length of the CDR3 is 13 residues. This clonotype ranks as medium-sized. TCRdb re-called the 5' RACE reads with MiXCR, one entry per CDR3 protein. The sample records over 25,000 distinct CDR3 sequences, roughly a quarter being singletons. The chain joins TRBV12-3 or TRBV12-4 to TRBJ1-2, with D possibly being TRBD1 (5 bases). The clonotype originates from a man over 45 with HTLV-1-associated myelopathy (HAM/TSP). The sequencing input was CD4+ T cells from blood. CDR3 loop: CASSLGQTYGYTF. For the CDR3, the DNA is TGTGCCAGCAGTTTGGGGCAGACCTATGGCTACACCTTC.